Shown below are 13 T cell receptor beta chains from a single sample sequenced in a study of monozygotic twins with cystic fibrosis. Generated by immunoSEQ multiplex PCR, the TCRdb table keeps only in-frame clones and is missing some. Of about 36,000 clones listed, over 70% are singletons. The material sequenced was blood. These receptors were collected from a girl aged 2 to 10 with cystic fibrosis.

The chain recombines TRBV27 with TRBJ1-1; unclear D gene. CDR1 is MNHEY and CDR2 is SMNVEV in the germline V gene (reference sequence). The V end lost 3 bases, the J end lost 0 bases, and 8 bases lay between the germline ends. The CDR3 totals 14 residues. CDR3 bases: TGTGCCAGCAGTTTGACCTATCTGAACACTGAAGCTTTCTTT. This encodes CASSLTYLNTEAFF.

The rearrangement links TRBV5-4 to TRBJ2-7; 7 nucleotides line up with TRBD1. CDR1 and CDR2 (germline): SGHNT, YYREEE (reference sequence). The CDR3 sequence is 14 residues long. The ends lost 4 bases at V and 3 bases at J; junction bases unmatched: 7. The chain's CDR3 is CASSNDRAHYEQYF. CDR3 nucleotides: TGTGCCAGCAGCAATGACAGGGCCCACTACGAGCAGTACTTC.

J is TRBJ2-7 and V is TRBV4-3; 10 bases agree with TRBD1. Germline lookup yields CDR1 LGHNA and CDR2 YSLEER. CDR3 length: 19 amino acids. Losses at the gene ends were 2 bases for V and 6 bases for J; bases not matched to a gene: 19. The CDR3 region has the DNA TGCGCCAGCAGCCAAACGGGACAGGGGATGTGGCTGTACTACGGCGAGCAGTACTTC. Amino acids: CASSQTGQGMWLYYGEQYF.

V gene TRBV4-2 combines with J gene TRBJ2-1, with 14 bases aligning to TRBD2. CDR1 and CDR2 (germline): LGHNA, YNFKEQ. CDR3 length: 17 residues. V was pared by 4 bases and J by 4 bases, with 6 bases of the junction left unmatched. The CDR3 coding sequence is TGTGCCAGCAGCCCCCGACTAGCGGGGGGGGTTTACAATGAGCAGTTCTTC. It is translated as CASSPRLAGGVYNEQFF.

The rearrangement links TRBV30 to TRBJ1-2; maybe TRBD1 (5 bases). V lost 0 bases to trimming and J lost 2 bases, with 10 bases between them. Germline CDR1 is GTSNPN and CDR2 is SVGIG (reference sequence). CDR3 size: 14 residues. The DNA of the CDR3 is TGTGCCTGGAGTGTATCGGGGCGGAACTATGGCTACACCTTC. It yields the protein CAWSVSGRNYGYTF.

The chain links TRBV9 to TRBJ1-1, with D unclear. The germline gives CDR1 SGDLS, CDR2 YYNGEE. The CDR3 totals 12 residues. V was clipped by 4 bases and J by 8 bases, with 12 bases between them. CDR3 in DNA: TGTGCCAGCAGCTCGCCCCCACAGGAAGCTTTCTTT. Protein: CASSSPPQEAFF. The full variable domain, with the rest looked up from reference TRBV9 and TRBJ1-1, is DSGVTQTPKHLITATGQRVTLRCSPRSGDLSVYWYQQSLDQGLQFLIQYYNGEERAKGNILERFSAQQFPDLHSELNLSSLELGDSALYFCASSSPPQEAFFGQGTRLTVV.

This clone occurred once. V usage is TRBV5-1 and J usage is TRBJ2-1; 8 bases are a match to TRBD2. Germline trimming cut 0 bases from V and 9 bases from J; bases unmatched to any gene: 8. The germline V gene encodes CDR1 SGHRS and CDR2 YFSETQ. CDR3 length: 15 residues. The CDR3: CASSLAGTSGSEQFF. CDR3 sequence (DNA): TGCGCCAGCAGCTTGGCAGGGACTAGTGGTAGTGAGCAGTTCTTC.

The V call is TRBV4-1, the J call TRBJ2-5; D is unresolved. CDR1 is MGHRA, CDR2 YSYEKL, per germline. The CDR3 totals 15 residues. V was cut by 1 base and J by 1 base, with 10 bases left in between. The chain's CDR3 is CASSQGSRTQETQYF. CDR3 sequence (DNA): TGCGCCAGCAGCCAAGGTTCCAGGACCCAAGAGACCCAGTACTTC.

The chain recombines TRBV25-1 with TRBJ2-3; D not certain. Germline CDR1 is MGHDK and CDR2 is SYGVNS. This CDR3 spans 11 amino acids. V lost 7 bases to trimming and J lost 5 bases, with 7 bases between them. In nucleotides, the CDR3 is TGTGCCAGCATCCTGGGAGATACGCAGTATTTT. As protein: CASILGDTQYF.

This chain uses TRBV14 with TRBJ2-3, with TRBD1 matching over 11 bases. The CDR3 totals 17 residues. Trimming took 3 bases from V and 1 from J; bases not matched to a gene: 6. Germline assignment: CDR1 SGHDN and CDR2 FVKESK. This CDR3 reads CASSQEWTGGGTDTQYF. The CDR3 DNA is TGTGCCAGCAGCCAGGAGTGGACAGGGGGCGGCACAGATACGCAGTATTTT.

V usage is TRBV15 and J usage is TRBJ2-7; D ambiguous. The CDR3 spans 15 residues. Trimming took off 1 base at V and 3 bases at J, with 13 bases between the two ends. Looked up from germline, CDR1 is LNHNV and CDR2 is YYDKDF (reference sequence). The CDR3 bases are TGTGCCACCAGCAGAGCGGGTCTGAACAGCTACGAGCAGTACTTC. Its translation is CATSRAGLNSYEQYF.

The chain uses TRBV7-2 and TRBJ1-1, with TRBD1 matching 9 bases. Germline CDR1 is SGHTA and CDR2 is FQGNSA. Trimming at V came to 2 bases and at J to 5 bases, leaving 9 bases not matched to a gene. The length of the CDR3 is 16 residues. In DNA form, the CDR3 reads TGTGCCAGCAGCTTAACAGGGGGCGGCGTAAAGACTGAAGCTTTCTTT. Amino acids: CASSLTGGGVKTEAFF.

The V gene is TRBV9, the J gene TRBJ2-7, with D unresolved. This CDR3 region has 14 residues. V was cut by 2 bases and J by 2 bases, with 11 bases left in between. Germline values: CDR1 SGDLS, CDR2 YYNGEE. CDR3 DNA sequence: TGTGCCAGCAGCGTTGGGGTACTCGCCTACGAGCAGTACTTC. The encoded protein is CASSVGVLAYEQYF.